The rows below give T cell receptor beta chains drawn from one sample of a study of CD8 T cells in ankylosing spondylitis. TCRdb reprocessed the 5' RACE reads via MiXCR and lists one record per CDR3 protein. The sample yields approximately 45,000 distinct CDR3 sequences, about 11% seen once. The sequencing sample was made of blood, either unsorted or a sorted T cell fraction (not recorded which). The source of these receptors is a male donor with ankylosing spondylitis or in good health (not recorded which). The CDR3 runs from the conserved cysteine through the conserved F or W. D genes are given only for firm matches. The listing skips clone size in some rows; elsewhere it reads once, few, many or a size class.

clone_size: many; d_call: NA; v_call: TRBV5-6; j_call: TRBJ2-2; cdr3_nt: TGTGCCAGCAGCTTGTTTATCAGGCAGGACACCGGGGAGCTGTTTTTT; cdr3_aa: CASSLFIRQDTGELFF
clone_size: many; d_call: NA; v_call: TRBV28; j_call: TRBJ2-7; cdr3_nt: TGTGCCAGCAGCCCCACCCCAGTTTACGAGCAGTACTTC; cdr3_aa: CASSPTPVYEQYF
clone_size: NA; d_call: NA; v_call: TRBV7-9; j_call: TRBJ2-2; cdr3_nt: TGTGCCAGCAGCTCTTTCAGGGCCAGGACGACCGGTGAGCTGTTTTTT; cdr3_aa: CASSSFRARTTGELFF
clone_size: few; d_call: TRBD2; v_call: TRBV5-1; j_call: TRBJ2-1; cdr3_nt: TGCGCCAGCAGCTTGAGGACGGGGGGGCCCCACAATGAGCAGTTCTTC; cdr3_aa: CASSLRTGGPHNEQFF
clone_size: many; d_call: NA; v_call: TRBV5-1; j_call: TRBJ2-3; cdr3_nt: TGCGCCAGCAGCTTGCAGGGAACAACAGATACGCAGTATTTT; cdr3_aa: CASSLQGTTDTQYF
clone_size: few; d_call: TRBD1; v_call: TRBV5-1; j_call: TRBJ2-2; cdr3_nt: TGCGCCAGCATCAAAACTACAGGGGCGAACACCGGGGAGCTGTTTTTT; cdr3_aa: CASIKTTGANTGELFF
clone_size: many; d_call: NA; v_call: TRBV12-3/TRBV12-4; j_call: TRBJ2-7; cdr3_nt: TGTGCCAGCAGTTTAGGTATTTGGCGGGCCTACGAGCAGTACTTC; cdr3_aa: CASSLGIWRAYEQYF
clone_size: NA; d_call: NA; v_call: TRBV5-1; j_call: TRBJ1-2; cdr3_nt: TGCGCCAGCAGCCAAGGGGGTGGGAATGACTATGGCTACACCTTC; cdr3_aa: CASSQGGGNDYGYTF
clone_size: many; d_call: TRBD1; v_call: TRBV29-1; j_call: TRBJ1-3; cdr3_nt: TGCAGCGTTGAACGCCACAGGGGATCTGGAAACACCATATATTTT; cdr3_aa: CSVERHRGSGNTIYF
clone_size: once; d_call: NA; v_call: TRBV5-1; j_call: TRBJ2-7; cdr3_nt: TGCGCCAGCAGCCCGCCGGCCACCTACGAGCAGTATTTC; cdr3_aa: CASSPPATYEQYF
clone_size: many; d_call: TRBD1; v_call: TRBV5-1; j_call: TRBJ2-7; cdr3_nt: TGCGCCAGCAGCTTGGCCCTCGGGACAGCCGGGGAGGAGCAGTACTTC; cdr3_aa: CASSLALGTAGEEQYF
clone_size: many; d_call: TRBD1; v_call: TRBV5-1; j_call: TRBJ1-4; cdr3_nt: TGCGCCAGCAGCCTTCTACCGGGACAGTCTAATGAAAAACTGTTTTTT; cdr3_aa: CASSLLPGQSNEKLFF
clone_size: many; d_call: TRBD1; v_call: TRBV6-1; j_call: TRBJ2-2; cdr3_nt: TGTGCCAGCAGTATTTTTGTGGGGACAGGGGGCGCGCCCGGGGAGCTGTTTTTT; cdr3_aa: CASSIFVGTGGAPGELFF
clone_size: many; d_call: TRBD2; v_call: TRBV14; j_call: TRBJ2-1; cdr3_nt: TGTGCCAGCAGCCTCCGGCGGGGGTATTACGGTGAGCAGTTCTTC; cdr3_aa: CASSLRRGYYGEQFF
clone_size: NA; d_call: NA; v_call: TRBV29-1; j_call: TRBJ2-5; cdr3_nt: TGCAGCGTGCACCGTCTGGGCGGGACGACCCAGTACTTC; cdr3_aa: CSVHRLGGTTQYF
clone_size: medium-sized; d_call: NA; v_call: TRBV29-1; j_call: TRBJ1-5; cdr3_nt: TGCAGCGCCCCGAACGGGGGCGAGGGTAGCAATCAGCCCCAGCATTTT; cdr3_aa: CSAPNGGEGSNQPQHF
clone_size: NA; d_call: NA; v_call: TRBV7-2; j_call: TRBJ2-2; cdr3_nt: TGTGCCAGCAGCTTAGTAGTGACAGCCGGGGAGCTGTTTTTT; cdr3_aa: CASSLVVTAGELFF
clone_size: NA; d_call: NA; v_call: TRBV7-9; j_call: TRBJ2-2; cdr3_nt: TGTGCCGTGGCCGGCACAACGAACACCGGGGAGCTGTTTTTT; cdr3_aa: CAVAGTTNTGELFF
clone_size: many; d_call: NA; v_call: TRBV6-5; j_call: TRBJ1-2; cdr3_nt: TGTGCCAGCAAGCGTAGGAACTATGGCTACACCTTC; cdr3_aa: CASKRRNYGYTF
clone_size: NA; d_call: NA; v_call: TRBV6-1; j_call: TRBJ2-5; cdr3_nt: TGTGCCAGCTCGGGGTTACAGGGACAAAAGACCCAGTACTTC; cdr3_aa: CASSGLQGQKTQYF
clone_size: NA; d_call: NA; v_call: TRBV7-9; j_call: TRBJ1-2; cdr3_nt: TGTGCCAGCAGCCAAACTGCGGGGGGCCGTAGGGGCTACACCTTC; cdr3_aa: CASSQTAGGRRGYTF
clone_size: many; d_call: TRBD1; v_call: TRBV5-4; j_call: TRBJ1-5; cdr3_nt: TGTGCCAGCAGCTTGGGAGGGGGCTTCAATCAGCCCCAGCATTTT; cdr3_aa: CASSLGGGFNQPQHF
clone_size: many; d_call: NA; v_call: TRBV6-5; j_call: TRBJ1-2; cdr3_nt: TGTGCCAGCAGTTACTATGGCAGGGCCTATGGCTACACCTTC; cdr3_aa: CASSYYGRAYGYTF
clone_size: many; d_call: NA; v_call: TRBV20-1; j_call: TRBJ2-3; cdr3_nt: TGCAGTGCTAGTCTTGGGACCACAGATACGCAGTATTTT; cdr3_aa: CSASLGTTDTQYF
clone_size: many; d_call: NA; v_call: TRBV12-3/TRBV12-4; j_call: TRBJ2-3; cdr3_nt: TGTGCCAGCACCCCTCTTAGAGATACGCAGTATTTT; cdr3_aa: CASTPLRDTQYF
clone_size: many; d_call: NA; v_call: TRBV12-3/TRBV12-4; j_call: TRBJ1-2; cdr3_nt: TGTGCCAGCAGTTCAGGCTCCTATGGCTACACCTTC; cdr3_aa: CASSSGSYGYTF
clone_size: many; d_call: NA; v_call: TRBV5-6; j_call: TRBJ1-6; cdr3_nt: TGTGCCAGCGGACCAAGTAGCTCCTATAATTCACCCCTCCACTTT; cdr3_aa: CASGPSSSYNSPLHF
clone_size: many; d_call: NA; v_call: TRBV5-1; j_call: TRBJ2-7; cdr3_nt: TGCGCCAGCAGAAGGGACTACGAGCAGTACTTC; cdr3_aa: CASRRDYEQYF
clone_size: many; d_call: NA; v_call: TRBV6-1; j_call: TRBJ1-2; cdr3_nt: TGTGCCAGCAGAGCCAACGGGCAGATAGTAGACAATTGGGGCTACACCTTC; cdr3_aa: CASRANGQIVDNWGYTF
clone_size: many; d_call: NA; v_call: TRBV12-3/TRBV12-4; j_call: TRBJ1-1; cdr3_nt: TGTGCCAGCAGCTGGGGAGGGGGACGGGACACTGAAGCTTTCTTT; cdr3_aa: CASSWGGGRDTEAFF
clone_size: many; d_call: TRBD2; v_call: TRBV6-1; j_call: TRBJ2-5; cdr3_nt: TGTGCCAGCAGTAGTCAGGGTCGGGAGGGGACCCAGTACTTC; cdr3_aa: CASSSQGREGTQYF
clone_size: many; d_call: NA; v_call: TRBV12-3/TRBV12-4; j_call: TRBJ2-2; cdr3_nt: TGTGCCAGCAGTTTAGCACGGTTCACCGGGGAGCTGTTTTTT; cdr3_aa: CASSLARFTGELFF
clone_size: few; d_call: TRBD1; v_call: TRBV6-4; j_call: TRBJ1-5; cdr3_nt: TGTGCCAGCAGTAACACAGGGGAAAGCCAGCCCCAGCATTTT; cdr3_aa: CASSNTGESQPQHF
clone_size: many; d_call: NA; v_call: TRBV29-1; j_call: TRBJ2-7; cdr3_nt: TGCAGCGTTTTGGGTTTACCATCCTACGAGCAGTACTTC; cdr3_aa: CSVLGLPSYEQYF
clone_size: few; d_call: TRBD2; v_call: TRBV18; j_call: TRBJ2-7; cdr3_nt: TGTGCCAGCTCACCCGGCGGGGGTGGCTCCTACGAGCAGTACTTC; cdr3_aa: CASSPGGGGSYEQYF
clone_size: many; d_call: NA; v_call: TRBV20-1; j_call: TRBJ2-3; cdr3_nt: TGCAGTGCTAGTGCCAGCTGGGTCGGTAGCACAGATACGCAGTATTTT; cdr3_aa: CSASASWVGSTDTQYF
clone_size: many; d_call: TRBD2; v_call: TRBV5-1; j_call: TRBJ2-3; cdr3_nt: TGCGCCAGCAGCCTTCAGACTAGCGACACAGATACGCAGTATTTT; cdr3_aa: CASSLQTSDTDTQYF
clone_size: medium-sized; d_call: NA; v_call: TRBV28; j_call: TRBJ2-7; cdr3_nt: TGTGCCAGCAGTTTAAGAAGTCCCTACGAGCAGTACTTC; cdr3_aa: CASSLRSPYEQYF
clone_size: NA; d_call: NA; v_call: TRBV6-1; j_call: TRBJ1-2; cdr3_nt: TGTGCCAGCAGTGTGGAAGGGATCTATGGCTACACCTTC; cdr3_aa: CASSVEGIYGYTF
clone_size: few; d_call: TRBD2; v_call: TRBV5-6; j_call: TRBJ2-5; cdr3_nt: TGTGCCAGCAAATGGAGGCGGGAGCCTTACCAAGAGACCCAGTACTTC; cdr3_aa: CASKWRREPYQETQYF
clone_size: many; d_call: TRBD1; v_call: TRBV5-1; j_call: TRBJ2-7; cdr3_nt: TGCGCCAGCAAAGGACAGGGCGGGTCCTACGAGCAGTACTTC; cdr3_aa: CASKGQGGSYEQYF
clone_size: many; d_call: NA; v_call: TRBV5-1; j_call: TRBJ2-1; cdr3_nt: TGCGCCAGCAGCCGGGACGAGAGGGGTAATGAGCAGTTCTTC; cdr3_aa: CASSRDERGNEQFF
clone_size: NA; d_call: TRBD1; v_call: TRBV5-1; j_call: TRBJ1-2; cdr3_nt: TGCGCCAGCAGGGAGACAGGGGATCTTCATGGCTACACCTTC; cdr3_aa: CASRETGDLHGYTF
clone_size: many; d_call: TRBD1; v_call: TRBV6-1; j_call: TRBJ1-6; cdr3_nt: TGTGCCAGCAGTGAAAGGGGACAGGGCTCACCCCTCCACTTT; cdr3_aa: CASSERGQGSPLHF
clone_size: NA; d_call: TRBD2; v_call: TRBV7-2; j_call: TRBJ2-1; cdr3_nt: TGTGCCAGCAGCTTAGCGCGGATTCGCGGGGGGCATGAGCAGTTCTTC; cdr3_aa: CASSLARIRGGHEQFF
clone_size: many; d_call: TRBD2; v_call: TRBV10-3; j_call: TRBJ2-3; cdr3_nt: TGTGCCATCAGAGCCTCCCTAGCGGGGGGGCCAGGAGATACGCAGTATTTT; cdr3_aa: CAIRASLAGGPGDTQYF
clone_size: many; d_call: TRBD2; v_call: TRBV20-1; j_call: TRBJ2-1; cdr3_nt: TGCAGTGCTAGAGATCTGGAGTTGGGCCGGGGGGGCGGCGATGAGCAGTTCTTC; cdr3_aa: CSARDLELGRGGGDEQFF
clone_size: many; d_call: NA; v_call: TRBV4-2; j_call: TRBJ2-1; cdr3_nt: TGTGCCAGCAGCCTTCGGGACCTCACTGAGCAGTTCTTC; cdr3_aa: CASSLRDLTEQFF